Listed below are T cell receptor beta chains from one sample, sequenced in a study of glioma-infiltrating T cells after dendritic cell vaccination. Only in-frame clones appear in the TCRdb table, and some are missing; sequencing was by immunoSEQ multiplex PCR. The repertoire has 75,000 to 85,000 clones, around 86% of them found once; the top ten carry 2% to 2.5%. This specimen consisted of blood, obtained after dendritic cell vaccination. Source of these receptors: a human donor with glioblastoma. Both conserved end residues are part of each CDR3. A D gene is named only where the DNA matches it firmly. For some rows the clone size is stated as once, few or many, or as a class when expanded; others skip it.

V gene: TRBV13
clone size: -
D gene: TRBD1
J gene: TRBJ1-5
CDR3 protein: CASSQTGVGGNQPQHF
CDR3 DNA: TGTGCCAGCAGCCAGACAGGGGTCGGCGGCAATCAGCCCCAGCATTTT

V gene: TRBV2
clone size: -
D gene: TRBD2
J gene: TRBJ2-3
CDR3 protein: CASSAAGGRTDTQYF
CDR3 DNA: TGTGCCAGCAGTGCAGCGGGGGGTAGAACAGATACGCAGTATTTT

V gene: TRBV11-2
clone size: few
D gene: TRBD1
J gene: TRBJ1-4
CDR3 protein: CASSPRRTGDGEKLFF
CDR3 DNA: TGTGCCAGCAGCCCGAGGAGGACAGGGGACGGTGAAAAACTGTTTTTT

V gene: TRBV5-1
clone size: -
D gene: -
J gene: TRBJ2-2
CDR3 protein: CASSLAVTGSTGELFF
CDR3 DNA: TGCGCCAGCAGCTTGGCCGTTACAGGGAGCACCGGGGAGCTGTTTTTT

V gene: TRBV14
clone size: -
D gene: -
J gene: TRBJ2-7
CDR3 protein: CASTVLPGYEQYF
CDR3 DNA: TGTGCCAGCACCGTACTGCCAGGATACGAGCAGTACTTC

V gene: TRBV29-1
clone size: -
D gene: -
J gene: TRBJ2-1
CDR3 protein: CSMGGGSSYNEQFF
CDR3 DNA: TGCAGCATGGGAGGGGGAAGCTCCTACAATGAGCAGTTCTTC

V gene: TRBV10-1
clone size: -
D gene: -
J gene: TRBJ2-7
CDR3 protein: CASSSKGNEQYF
CDR3 DNA: TGCGCCAGCAGTTCCAAGGGGAACGAGCAGTACTTC

V gene: TRBV5-1
clone size: -
D gene: -
J gene: TRBJ1-4
CDR3 protein: CASSLFSTNEKLFF
CDR3 DNA: TGCGCCAGCAGCTTGTTCAGTACTAATGAAAAACTGTTTTTT

V gene: TRBV13
clone size: -
D gene: -
J gene: TRBJ2-1
CDR3 protein: CASSYRGSYNEQFF
CDR3 DNA: TGTGCCAGCAGCTACCGGGGCTCCTACAATGAGCAGTTCTTC

V gene: TRBV18
clone size: -
D gene: -
J gene: TRBJ2-1
CDR3 protein: CASSRERNNEQFF
CDR3 DNA: TGTGCCAGCTCACGAGAAAGAAACAATGAGCAGTTCTTC

V gene: TRBV6-6
clone size: few
D gene: -
J gene: TRBJ2-7
CDR3 protein: CASSFIDEQYF
CDR3 DNA: TGTGCCAGCAGTTTCATAGATGAGCAGTACTTC

V gene: TRBV6-5
clone size: -
D gene: TRBD1
J gene: TRBJ1-1
CDR3 protein: CASSYRDRGTEAFF
CDR3 DNA: TGTGCCAGCAGTTACCGGGACAGGGGGACTGAAGCTTTCTTT

V gene: TRBV4-2
clone size: -
D gene: -
J gene: TRBJ1-1
CDR3 protein: CASSQEVGAANTEAFF
CDR3 DNA: TGTGCCAGCAGCCAAGAGGTAGGGGCAGCCAACACTGAAGCTTTCTTT

V gene: TRBV11-2
clone size: -
D gene: TRBD2
J gene: TRBJ2-1
CDR3 protein: CASSLMGREHNEQFF
CDR3 DNA: TGTGCCAGCAGCTTAATGGGGCGGGAGCACAATGAGCAGTTCTTC

V gene: TRBV10-2
clone size: -
D gene: -
J gene: TRBJ2-7
CDR3 protein: CASSGQQGNEQYF
CDR3 DNA: TGCGCCAGCAGTGGGCAACAGGGCAACGAGCAGTACTTC

V gene: TRBV5-6
clone size: -
D gene: TRBD1
J gene: TRBJ2-5
CDR3 protein: CASSPGQAQETQYF
CDR3 DNA: TGTGCCAGCAGCCCGGGACAGGCGCAAGAGACCCAGTACTTC

V gene: TRBV5-1
clone size: once
D gene: -
J gene: TRBJ1-5
CDR3 protein: CASSLDPTGSNQPQHF
CDR3 DNA: TGCGCCAGCAGCTTGGATCCCACAGGGTCGAATCAGCCCCAGCATTTT

V gene: TRBV7-3
clone size: -
D gene: -
J gene: TRBJ2-7
CDR3 protein: CASSLIQGYEQYF
CDR3 DNA: TGTGCCAGCAGCTTAATTCAGGGCTACGAGCAGTACTTC